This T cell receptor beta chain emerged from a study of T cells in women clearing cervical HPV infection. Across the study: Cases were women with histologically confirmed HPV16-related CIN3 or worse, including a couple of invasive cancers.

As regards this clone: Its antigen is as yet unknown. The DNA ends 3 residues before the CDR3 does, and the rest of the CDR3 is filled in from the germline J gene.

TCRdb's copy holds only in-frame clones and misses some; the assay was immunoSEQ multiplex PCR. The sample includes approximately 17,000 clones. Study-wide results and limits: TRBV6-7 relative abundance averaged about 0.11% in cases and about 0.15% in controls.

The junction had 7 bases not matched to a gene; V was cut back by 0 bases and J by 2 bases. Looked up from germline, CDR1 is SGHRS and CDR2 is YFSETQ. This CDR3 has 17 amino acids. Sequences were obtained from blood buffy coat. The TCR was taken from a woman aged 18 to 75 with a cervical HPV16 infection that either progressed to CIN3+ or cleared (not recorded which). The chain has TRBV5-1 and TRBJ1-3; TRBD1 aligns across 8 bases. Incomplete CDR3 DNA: TGCGCCAGCAGCTTGGATACAGGGGGGTTTCCTGGAAACACC. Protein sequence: CASSLDTGGFPGNT. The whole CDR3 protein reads CASSLDTGGFPGNTIYF.